This T cell receptor beta chain stems from a study of OX40 agonist ivuxolimab in advanced cancers. CDR1 and CDR2 (germline): SGHNT, YYREEE (reference sequence). Trimming removed 0 bases at V and 4 bases at J, with 13 bases between. The CDR3 is made up of 15 amino acids. Data came from immunoSEQ multiplex PCR; TCRdb stores just in-frame clones and leaves some out. The repertoire holds over 70,000 clones, with more than 70% as singletons. Sequencing used CD4+ or CD8+ T cells sorted from blood, obtained in a trial of the OX40 agonist ivuxolimab. The chain joins TRBV5-4 to TRBJ1-2; D may be TRBD1 (5 bases). The receptor was isolated from an adult with an advanced solid tumor such as melanoma, head and neck, liver or kidney cancer. The CDR3 reads CASSLVGGSIYGYTF. The CDR3 nucleotides are TGTGCCAGCAGCTTGGTTGGGGGTAGTATCTATGGCTACACCTTC.